This T cell receptor (beta chain) was profiled in a study of control samples from healthy donors and cancer patients. Germline-derived CDR1 and CDR2 are GTSNPN and SVGIG (reference sequence). Unmatched junction bases numbered 3, after V lost 1 base and J lost 4 bases. This CDR3 has 13 residues. The data were produced by immunoSEQ multiplex PCR, yet TCRdb's version contains in-frame clones alone and is incomplete. The top ten hold 15% to 20% of the sample, which has under 130,000 clones, approximately 90% seen once. The origin of this receptor is a man between 60 and 70 years old with lung cancer. The chain is built from TRBV30 and TRBJ2-5; 7 bases are shared with TRBD2. The sample was PBMCs. In nucleotides, the CDR3 is TGTGCCTGGAGTGGGGACTATTCAGAGACCCAGTACTTC. This gives the protein CAWSGDYSETQYF.